This paragraph reports one T cell receptor (beta chain). Its specificity is unknown. The CDR3 contains 15 residues. V lost 3 bases, J lost 6 bases, and 15 bases lay in between. Germline loops: CDR1 LGHDT, CDR2 YNNKEL (reference sequence). This sample is part of a study of T cell responses to AZD1222 COVID-19 vaccine. The study, taken as a whole, reports: Of spike-specific TCRs, nearly half reportedly target regions left unmutated in variants.

TCRdb keeps only in-frame clones here, not all; method: immunoSEQ multiplex PCR. Of roughly 120,000 clones listed, about 86% are singletons. This sequence originates from an adult in good health. The chain carries TRBV3-1 (or the pseudogene TRBV3-2) and TRBJ1-5; a possible D gene is TRBD1 (5 bases). The input for sequencing was peripheral blood, taken on day 0 of AZD1222 vaccination. CDR3 DNA: TGTGCCAGCAGCCAGACAAACGGGGCGGGTCAGCCCCAGCATTTT. It encodes CASSQTNGAGQPQHF.